Listed here are 18 T cell receptor beta chains from one sample, sequenced in a study of T-cell memory formation after mild COVID-19. TCRdb independently ran MiXCR on the 5' RACE reads; one entry per CDR3 protein. Of around 200,000 distinct CDR3 sequences listed, 10% to 13% were seen once; the top ten hold approximately 3%. The sequencing sample was made of PBMCs or a T cell subset sorted from them (not recorded which). These TCRs come from a man between 18 and 29 years old who had mild COVID-19 (a few samples of this study predate the infection). Cell type and time point are not known.

This clonotype was observed a handful of times. V usage is TRBV4-2 and J usage is TRBJ1-4; weak D call: TRBD1 (5 bases). In germline, CDR1 is LGHNA, CDR2 YNFKEQ. The CDR3 runs to 14 residues. Between the trimmed V and J ends, which lost 1 base and 6 bases, there was a span of 9 bases. The CDR3 loop is CASSQGGGYEKLFF. The CDR3 DNA follows: TGTGCCAGCAGCCAAGGGGGCGGGTATGAAAAACTGTTTTTT.

This chain uses TRBV5-1 with TRBJ1-1; D is unresolved. Trimming took 0 bases from V and 6 from J, leaving 9 bases between them. The CDR3 contains 13 residues. Germline V CDR1 and CDR2: SGHRS, YFSETQ. In nucleotides, the CDR3 is TGCGCCAGCAGCTTGGCAGGTTTCGCTGAAGCTTTCTTT. It translates to CASSLAGFAEAFF.

This chain uses TRBV9 with TRBJ2-7; the match to TRBD1 covers 12 bases. The CDR3 sequence is 16 residues long. Germline loops: CDR1 SGDLS, CDR2 YYNGEE. V lost 0 bases, J lost 4 bases, and 5 bases stayed unmatched. CDR3 in DNA: TGTGCCAGCAGCGTAGGCGCGGGACAGGGGGCTTACGAGCAGTACTTC. It codes for CASSVGAGQGAYEQYF.

There are a few counts of this clonotype. The chain uses TRBV2 and TRBJ1-1, with D possibly being TRBD1 (6 bases). Trimming shortened V by 7 bases and J by 6 bases, and 15 bases separated the two germline ends. Per germline, CDR1 SNHLY and CDR2 FYNNEI. The CDR3 spans 13 residues. The CDR3 nucleotides read TGTGCCAGCACCCTCGGGGAGGGGGCTGAAGCTTTCTTT. Amino acids: CASTLGEGAEAFF.

The gene calls are TRBV28 and TRBJ2-7, with a possible D match to TRBD2 (5 bases). The CDR3 spans 15 residues. Trimming took off 7 bases at V and 0 bases at J, with 16 bases between the two ends. The germline V gene encodes CDR1 MDHEN and CDR2 SYDVKM. In DNA, the CDR3 is TGTGCCAGCACAGCGGCAGCAGCCCCCTCCTACGAGCAGTACGTC. Translation gives CASTAAAAPSYEQYV.

The rearrangement links TRBV6-6 to TRBJ1-2; no reliable D call. This CDR3 contains 13 residues. The germline CDR1 and CDR2 sequences are MNHNY and SVGAGI (reference sequence). The V and J ends lost 8 bases and 5 bases respectively, with 15 bases between them. The CDR3 is CASLPGQNYGYTF. The CDR3 nucleotides read TGTGCCAGCTTGCCGGGCCAGAATTATGGCTACACCTTC.

This chain joins TRBV5-1 and TRBJ2-5; D is ambiguous. This CDR3 region has 13 residues. Trimming took 3 bases from V and 5 from J, leaving 11 bases between them. Germline V gives CDR1 SGHRS, CDR2 YFSETQ. CDR3 sequence: CASSSDWLETQYF. CDR3 DNA: TGCGCCAGCAGCTCAGACTGGCTGGAGACCCAGTACTTC.

The V and J genes are TRBV7-9 and TRBJ1-2; tentative D call: TRBD1 (6 bases). Trimming stripped 5 bases from V and 4 bases from J, with 17 bases between. The CDR3 runs 15 residues. Germline assignment: CDR1 SEHNR and CDR2 FQNEAQ (reference sequence). CDR3 sequence reads: CASSHPQGGTYGYTF. DNA for the CDR3: TGTGCCAGCAGCCACCCACAGGGCGGGACCTATGGCTACACCTTC. Full variable domain (rest looked up from reference TRBV7-9 and TRBJ1-2): DTGVSQNPRHKITKRGQNVTFRCDPISEHNRLYWYRQTLGQGPEFLTYFQNEAQLEKSRLLSDRFSAERPKGSFSTLEIQRTEQGDSAMYLCASSHPQGGTYGYTFGSGTRLTVV.

V is TRBV5-1 and J is TRBJ1-1; the match to TRBD1 covers 10 bases. CDR1 SGHRS and CDR2 YFSETQ come from the germline V gene. The junction had 5 bases not matched to a gene; V was cut back by 4 bases and J by 5 bases. This CDR3 region has 14 residues. The CDR3 DNA sequence: TGCGCCAGCAGCCGGGACAGGGGAACGACTGAAGCTTTCTTT. Translating gives CASSRDRGTTEAFF.

This clonotype was detected a few times. The chain links TRBV3-2 to TRBJ2-7. TRBV3-2 is a documented pseudogene. The CDR3 runs to 12 residues. The CDR3 nucleotides are TGTGCCAGCAGCCAAGTGTTACGCGAGCAGTACTTC. Translated, it gives CASSQVLREQYF.

The CDR3 region has the DNA TGTGCCAGCGGCCGACAGGGGTTATCCGGGGAGCTGTTTTTT. This gives the protein CASGRQGLSGELFF. V usage is TRBV12-3 or TRBV12-4 and J usage is TRBJ2-2, with 8 bases lining up with TRBD1. The CDR3 is made up of 14 amino acids. After removal of 8 bases from V and 6 bases from J, the junction contained 8 bases not matched to a gene.

This clonotype has only a few counts. This sequence joins TRBV29-1 and TRBJ1-2; D uncertain. The CDR3 totals 8 residues. V was shortened by 7 bases and J by 6 bases, with 3 bases between the two germline ends. Germline CDR1 is SQVTM and CDR2 is ANQGSEA. In DNA, the CDR3 is TGCAGCGCCGATGGCTACACCTTC. Protein product: CSADGYTF. Full variable domain (rest looked up from reference TRBV29-1 and TRBJ1-2): SAVISQKPSRDICQRGTSLTIQCQVDSQVTMMFWYRQQPGQSLTLIATANQGSEATYESGFVIDKFPISRPNLTFSTLTVSNMSPEDSSIYLCSADGYTFGSGTRLTVV.

In its sample, this clonotype was seen a few times. This rearrangement joins TRBV7-2 to TRBJ1-2; D is perhaps TRBD1 (5 bases). Deletions cut 1 base from V and 2 bases from J, with 8 bases between. Germline V gene lookup returns CDR1 SGHTA and CDR2 FQGNSA. The CDR3 loop spans 14 amino acids. CDR3 in DNA: TGTGCCAGCAGCTTAGGGGGCGAAAACTATGGCTACACCTTC. This codes for CASSLGGENYGYTF. The full variable domain, with the rest looked up from reference TRBV7-2 and TRBJ1-2, is GAGVSQSPSNKVTEKGKDVELRCDPISGHTALYWYRQSLGQGLEFLIYFQGNSAPDKSGLPSDRFSAERTGGSVSTLTIQRTQQEDSAVYLCASSLGGENYGYTFGSGTRLTVV.

This clonotype was recorded many times. This chain links TRBV27 with TRBJ1-5; 8 positions agree with TRBD1. After removal of 4 bases from V and 1 base from J, the junction contained 9 bases not matched to a gene. Germline V gene data show CDR1 as MNHEY and CDR2 as SMNVEV (reference sequence). The CDR3 length is 17 residues. The CDR3 loop is CASSSVRGPDSNQPQHF. Here the CDR3 DNA reads TGTGCCAGCAGTTCGGTCAGGGGGCCGGACAGCAATCAGCCCCAGCATTTT.

This clonotype was counted only a few times. The chain carries TRBV6-5 and TRBJ2-4; D is ambiguous. The CDR3 is 13 amino acids. Germline lookup yields CDR1 MNHEY and CDR2 SVGAGI. V was clipped by 8 bases and J by 0 bases, with 8 bases between them. CDR3 loop: CASSRLAKNIQYF. The CDR3 coding sequence is TGTGCCAGCTCCCGGTTAGCCAAAAACATTCAGTACTTC.

The chain combines TRBV12-3 or TRBV12-4 with TRBJ2-5; tentative D call: TRBD2 (6 bases). This CDR3 has 14 residues. The germline V and J ends were trimmed by 7 bases and 1 base, with 13 bases remaining between them. CDR3 bases: TGTGCCAGCAAAATGCGGGGTTTCCAAGAGACCCAGTACTTC. This sequence encodes CASKMRGFQETQYF.

This clonotype has a handful of counts. V and J are TRBV4-1 and TRBJ1-4, with D tentatively TRBD1 (5 bases). The V gene lost 4 bases and the J gene lost 3 bases, with 12 bases spanning the gap. Per the germline V gene, CDR1 is MGHRA and CDR2 is YSYEKL. The CDR3 is 15 amino acids. The CDR3 loop reads CASSPKWGANEKLFF. The CDR3 region has the DNA TGCGCCAGCAGCCCCAAATGGGGGGCTAATGAAAAACTGTTTTTT.

The chain uses TRBV20-1 and TRBJ1-1; D is perhaps TRBD1 (5 bases). The V and J ends lost 3 bases and 10 bases respectively, with 12 bases between them. The germline V gene encodes CDR1 DFQATT and CDR2 SNEGSKA (reference sequence). CDR3 length equals 11 residues. CDR3 protein: CSARKGVGAFF. The CDR3 bases are TGCAGTGCTAGGAAAGGGGTGGGAGCTTTCTTT.